The clone carrying this T cell receptor beta chain was seen at least ten times. The record originates from a study of blood T cell repertoires in COVID-19. About the study: COVID-19 samples collected from the United States, Italy and Spain covered acute and convalescent phases. The analysed material was cDNA or gDNA that came from T cells, B-cell-depleted T cells, or PBMCs.

As handled by the study authors: Nucleated cell counts were estimated from reference gene primer amplification. Only in-frame clones appear in the TCRdb table, and some are missing; sequencing was by immunoSEQ multiplex PCR. V, J and clone size derive from that table, while D and trimming were established from the DNA sequence. Here the sample spans under 200,000 clones, under 85% being singletons. Germline trimming cut 2 bases from V and 4 bases from J; bases unmatched to any gene: 5. The germline gives CDR1 SGDLS, CDR2 YYNGEE. This CDR3 comprises 16 residues. This chain joins TRBV9 and TRBJ2-1; TRBD2 matches 11 bases. Material for sequencing was peripheral blood. The receptor's source is a man aged 65 to 79 with acute or convalescent COVID-19. DNA of the CDR3: TGTGCCAGCAGCGTTCTACTAGCGGGGGATTACAATGAGCAGTTCTTC. This translates into CASSVLLAGDYNEQFF.